These 13 T cell receptor beta chains were sequenced from one sample in a study of blood T cell repertoires in COVID-19. Assay: immunoSEQ multiplex PCR; the TCRdb copy retains only in-frame clones and omits some. Found here are some 200,000 clones, about 79% of them singletons; the top ten hold 1.3%. The sample was PBMCs or T cells enriched from blood (not recorded which). The receptors originated from a middle-aged woman with acute COVID-19.

This clone appeared a single time. The V call is TRBV20-1, the J call TRBJ2-1; possible D gene TRBD2, 5 bases. Between the trimmed V and J ends, which lost 3 bases and 0 bases, there was a span of 9 bases. Germline loops: CDR1 DFQATT, CDR2 SNEGSKA (reference sequence). The CDR3 spans 14 residues. Here the CDR3 reads CSASLGSSYNEQFF. As DNA, the CDR3 is TGCAGTGCTAGTCTAGGGAGCTCCTACAATGAGCAGTTCTTC.

This clone occurred once. The gene calls are TRBV10-1 and TRBJ1-2; maybe TRBD1 (6 bases). Per the germline V gene, CDR1 is WNHNN and CDR2 is SYGVQD (reference sequence). This CDR3 comprises 14 residues. V lost 6 bases and J 5 bases, leaving 16 bases between the germline ends. Written as DNA, the CDR3 is TGCGCCAGCAGAAGCCCTGGACAGAAGTATGGCTACACCTTC. This gives the protein CASRSPGQKYGYTF.

The chain employs TRBV18 and TRBJ2-7; 7 bases are shared with TRBD1. The CDR3 is 17 residues long. V shed 0 bases, J shed 2 bases, and the junction held 10 bases outside the gene matches. CDR1 and CDR2 (germline): KGHSH, LQKENI. The CDR3 region is CASSPPVLRDSTYEQYF. As DNA, the CDR3 is TGTGCCAGCTCACCACCGGTCCTACGGGACAGCACCTACGAGCAGTACTTC.

The rearrangement uses TRBV10-1 and TRBJ2-3; possible D gene TRBD2, 6 bases. Between the trimmed V and J ends, which lost 10 bases and 0 bases, there was a span of 17 bases. This CDR3 spans 15 amino acids. In germline, CDR1 is WNHNN, CDR2 SYGVQD (reference sequence). Written as DNA, the CDR3 is TGCGCCACTACTAGCCCCGGAGGAAGCACAGATACGCAGTATTTT. It encodes CATTSPGGSTDTQYF.

The rearrangement joins TRBV29-1 to TRBJ2-1, with TRBD2 identical over 11 bases. CDR3 size: 15 residues. V shed 5 bases and J 5 bases; nucleotides not matched to a gene: 8. CDR1 is SQVTM and CDR2 is ANQGSEA in the germline V gene. The CDR3 reads CSVSISGGAHNEQFF. The CDR3, as DNA: TGCAGCGTTAGCATTAGCGGGGGGGCCCACAATGAGCAGTTCTTC.

In DNA form, the CDR3 reads TGTGCCAGCAGCGCCCTGGACAGGAACACTGAAGCTTTCTTT. Translated: CASSALDRNTEAFF. This rearrangement joins TRBV9 to TRBJ1-1; D is perhaps TRBD1 (6 bases). V dropped 3 bases and J dropped 1 base, with 10 bases sitting between them. This CDR3 spans 14 amino acids. CDR1 and CDR2 (germline): SGDLS, YYNGEE.

This rearrangement joins TRBV3-1 (or the pseudogene TRBV3-2) to TRBJ2-5; 7 bases align to TRBD2. The V gene end was trimmed by 0 bases and the J gene end by 5 bases; junction bases not matched to a gene: 6. CDR3 length: 15 residues. The germline V gene encodes CDR1 LGHDT and CDR2 YNNKEL (reference sequence). In DNA form, the CDR3 reads TGTGCCAGCAGCCAAGATCAGCGGGACGTGGAGACCCAGTACTTC. Translated: CASSQDQRDVETQYF.

The chain combines TRBV5-4 with TRBJ2-5, with 10 bases fitting TRBD1. Per germline, CDR1 SGHNT and CDR2 YYREEE (reference sequence). This CDR3 is 15 amino acids long. J lost 4 bases, V lost 1 base, and 4 bases had no gene match. The CDR3 region has the DNA TGTGCCAGCAGCTTGCGTGACAGGGGGCGAGAGACCCAGTACTTC. It specifies CASSLRDRGRETQYF.

The DNA for the CDR3 is TGTGCCAGCAGACAGGAGACTGAAGCTTTCTTT. It yields the protein CASRQETEAFF. The rearrangement links TRBV12-3 or TRBV12-4 to TRBJ1-1; D may be TRBD1 (5 bases). The CDR3 spans 11 residues. Trimming left V 6 bases short and J 5 bases short, with 7 bases between.

This clone occurred a few times. The chain joins TRBV7-9 to TRBJ1-4; 9 bases map to TRBD1. Germline loops: CDR1 SEHNR, CDR2 FQNEAQ (reference sequence). V gave up 5 bases and J gave up 7 bases; unmatched junction bases: 8. This CDR3 comprises 15 residues. DNA for the CDR3: TGTGCCAGCAGCGCATACAGGGGGCTGGGTGAAAAACTGTTTTTT. Amino acids: CASSAYRGLGEKLFF.

This clone was picked up one time. Other DNA sequences from this sample encode an identical CDR3 as well. The chain recombines TRBV6-5 with TRBJ1-2; 10 nucleotides match TRBD1. J gave up 4 bases and V 1 base, and 3 bases lay outside the gene matches. CDR1 is MNHEY and CDR2 is SVGAGI in the germline V gene. This CDR3 is built from 15 residues. The CDR3 here is CASSYLGQGSYGYTF. The CDR3 region has the DNA TGTGCCAGCAGTTACTTGGGACAGGGGAGCTATGGCTACACCTTC.

The chain uses TRBV9 and TRBJ2-4; 11 bases align to TRBD1. CDR1 and CDR2 (germline): SGDLS, YYNGEE. CDR3 length: 16 amino acids. Trimming took 1 base from V and 6 from J; bases not matched to a gene: 6. CDR3 DNA sequence: TGTGCCAGCAGCGTATTGGACAGGGGGCCTTCAAACATTCAGTACTTC. This gives the protein CASSVLDRGPSNIQYF.

The CDR3 DNA sequence: TGTGCCTGGCTGGGCCGCGGGGGGATATACAATGAGCAGTTCTTC. This translates into CAWLGRGGIYNEQFF. This chain connects TRBV30 to TRBJ2-1; TRBD2 matches 8 bases. From germline, CDR1 is GTSNPN and CDR2 SVGIG (reference sequence). CDR3 length: 15 amino acids. The V segment lost 5 bases and the J segment 4 bases; nucleotides outside the gene matches: 10.